This T cell receptor beta chain was documented in a study of ipilimumab plus nivolumab after autologous stem cell transplantation. The wider study: Typical patient got a handful of ipilimumab doses and 7 or 8 nivolumab doses (median). Both relapsed and primary refractory DLBCL were included.

The germline CDR1 and CDR2 sequences are MNHEY and SVGAGI. Trimming cost V 0 bases and J 4 bases; bases outside gene matches: 6. The CDR3 sequence is 16 residues long. Starting 14 to 28 days after autologous transplant, ipilimumab 1 mg/kg was given. Patients received nivolumab 3 mg/kg at weeks 1, 4, 7, 10, then fortnightly to week 26. Profiling relied on immunoSEQ multiplex PCR, and the TCRdb table lists in-frame clones only, not all of them. The sample records approximately 80,000 clones, approximately 86% being singletons. This clone was observed a single time. Sequencing used PBMCs, obtained in a trial of ipilimumab plus nivolumab as post-transplant consolidation. This sequence joins TRBV6-5 and TRBJ2-1, with 7 bases aligning to TRBD1. The TCR comes from a male donor with diffuse large B-cell lymphoma. CDR3 DNA sequence: TGTGCCAGCAGTTACTCGTCCCGGGGACAGTACAATGAGCAGTTCTTC. This gives the protein CASSYSSRGQYNEQFF.